The entry below gives a single T cell receptor (beta chain) sequence along with its context. Original data processing: From reference gene primer amplification, estimates of nucleated cell counts were derived. The method was immunoSEQ multiplex PCR; TCRdb's version includes in-frame clones alone and lacks a portion of them. The V and J calls and clone size are taken from that table; D and trimming were inferred from the DNA. The sample shows 130,000 to 150,000 clones, around 81% of them seen only once. This record comes from a study of blood T cell repertoires in COVID-19. On the study more broadly: T cells, B-cell-depleted T cells, or PBMCs supplied cDNA or gDNA.

Per the germline V gene, CDR1 is SNHLY and CDR2 is FYNNEI. The CDR3 loop spans 15 amino acids. V lost 5 bases and J lost 2; bases outside the gene matches: 6. V usage is TRBV2 and J usage is TRBJ2-7, with 10 bases identical to TRBD1. The sample comprised peripheral blood. The source is a human donor with acute or convalescent COVID-19. The donor label of this sample is uncertain. The CDR3 bases are TGTGCCAGCAGTCCCCCGGGACAGGGGACCTACGAGCAGTACTTC. Its translation is CASSPPGQGTYEQYF. Full variable domain (rest looked up from reference TRBV2 and TRBJ2-7): EPEVTQTPSHQVTQMGQEVILRCVPISNHLYFYWYRQILGQKVEFLVSFYNNEISEKSEIFDDQFSVERPDGSNFTLKIRSTKLEDSAMYFCASSPPGQGTYEQYFGPGTRLTVT.